The entry below gives a single T cell receptor beta chain sequence along with its context. The antigen is undetermined. This specimen comes from a study of cytomegalovirus exposure and HLA in healthy donors. Vbeta (60) and Jbeta (13) primers were used in the PCR. Sequencing was performed with immunoSEQ multiplex PCR; in TCRdb, only in-frame clones are kept and a portion is missing. The listing records approximately 110,000 clones. The CDR3 has 15 amino acids. V dropped 4 bases and J dropped 5 bases, with 19 bases sitting between them. Per the germline V gene, CDR1 is SGHNT and CDR2 is YYREEE (reference sequence). Notes on the study in general: Several of the most significant clusters were apparently associated with common viral pathogens in a later analysis. In a later analysis, V- and J-gene trimming of beta chains associated with a DCLRE1C missense variant, replicated independently.

The V call is TRBV5-4, the J call TRBJ2-7, with D maybe TRBD1 (5 bases). The receptor comes from a man aged 45-65 years in good health and CMV-seronegative. Sequenced sample: PBMCs. This CDR3 reads CASSPVDTAYNEQYF. Written as DNA, the CDR3 is TGTGCCAGCAGCCCTGTGGACACCGCGTATAACGAGCAGTACTTC.